The clone carrying this T cell receptor (beta chain) was detected a few times. The sample comes from a study of blood T cell repertoires in COVID-19. Study in general: The United States, Italy and Spain supplied acute and convalescent COVID-19 samples.

Original methodology: Reference gene primer amplification yielded estimated nucleated cell counts. Here immunoSEQ multiplex PCR was the method, and the copy in TCRdb shows in-frame clones only, minus some. The DNA was the basis for D and trimming; V, J and clone size are from that table. The sample shows some 150,000 clones, roughly 88% of them seen only once. Germline V gene lookup returns CDR1 MNHEY and CDR2 SVGAGI. V dropped 10 bases and J dropped 6 bases, with 12 bases sitting between them. CDR3 length: 12 residues. The sequenced sample was peripheral blood. The sequence came from a woman between 50 and 59 years old in a cohort sampled during active or convalescent COVID-19. The chain has TRBV6-5 and TRBJ1-4; no definite D call. The CDR3 DNA is TGTGCCACGGTTAGCCCTGATGAAAAACTGTTTTTT. It is translated as CATVSPDEKLFF.